A single sample is the source of the 17 T cell receptor beta chains below, sequenced in a study of response to subunit inactivated influenza vaccine. TCRdb fed the RT-PCR reads into MiXCR, producing one record per CDR3 protein. The sample lists approximately 310,000 distinct CDR3 sequences; just over 20% were seen once. The material sequenced was PBMCs from blood, taken less than 22 months after vaccination. These receptors all come from a man between 50 and 75 years old who received an inactivated influenza vaccine.

CDR3 loop: CASRTGQGNSPLHF. The CDR3 coding sequence is TGTGCCAGCAGGACTGGACAGGGTAATTCACCCCTCCACTTT. The V call is TRBV6-2 or TRBV6-3, the J call TRBJ1-6; 8 nucleotides match TRBD1. Germline assignment: CDR1 MNHEY and CDR2 SVGEGT. After removal of 6 bases from V and 6 bases from J, the junction contained 4 bases not matched to a gene. The CDR3 sequence is 14 residues long.

The table lists this clonotype with a few counts. The gene calls are TRBV6-2 or TRBV6-3 and TRBJ2-1; D gene unclear. The CDR3 is 11 amino acids. Trimming removed 4 bases from V and 15 bases from J, with 13 bases in between. The germline gives CDR1 MNHEY, CDR2 SVGEGT. CDR3 protein: CASSLGPLRFF. CDR3 nucleotides: TGTGCCAGCAGTTTAGGCCCCCTAAGGTTCTTC.

This chain uses TRBV5-1 with TRBJ2-1, with D perhaps TRBD2 (5 bases). Trimming took off 0 bases at V and 1 base at J, with 14 bases between the two ends. The germline CDR1 and CDR2 sequences are SGHRS and YFSETQ. CDR3 length: 17 residues. CDR3 amino acids: CASSLVAVGSSYNEQFF. CDR3 DNA: TGCGCCAGCAGCTTGGTTGCTGTGGGGAGTTCCTACAATGAGCAGTTCTTC.

The chain recombines TRBV7-8 with TRBJ1-1, with 7 nucleotides matching TRBD1. Germline CDR1 reads SGHVS; CDR2 reads FQNEAQ. CDR3 length: 14 amino acids. The V segment lost 0 bases and the J segment 7 bases; nucleotides outside the gene matches: 5. The CDR3 spells CASSLASGQNEAFF. CDR3 nucleotide sequence: TGTGCCAGCAGCTTAGCGTCGGGACAGAATGAAGCTTTCTTT.

V is TRBV7-6 and J is TRBJ2-1, with 8 nucleotides matching TRBD2. With V trimmed by 4 bases and J by 4 bases, 6 bases remained unmatched. CDR1 is SGHVS, CDR2 FNYEAQ, per germline. The CDR3 is 15 residues long. CDR3 bases: TGTGCCAGCAGCTCATCAACTAGCGGATACAATGAGCAGTTCTTC. It specifies CASSSSTSGYNEQFF.

In this sample, this clonotype turned up many times. The V and J genes are TRBV28 and TRBJ1-2; D gene uncertain. CDR1 and CDR2 from the germline V gene are MDHEN and SYDVKM. Trimming removed 6 bases at V and 6 bases at J, with 14 bases between. The CDR3 length is 13 residues. The CDR3 sequence: CASSPGNGDGYTF. In DNA form, the CDR3 reads TGTGCCAGCAGCCCCGGGAATGGGGATGGCTACACCTTC.

In this sample, this clonotype turned up a few times. The genes are TRBV7-2 and TRBJ2-1, with TRBD2 matching over 8 bases. This CDR3 comprises 15 residues. Trimming at V came to 0 bases and at J to 4 bases, leaving 2 bases not matched to a gene. In germline, CDR1 is SGHTA, CDR2 FQGNSA. CDR3 in amino acids: CASSLASGEYNEQFF. CDR3 nucleotide sequence: TGTGCCAGCAGCTTAGCTAGCGGGGAGTACAATGAGCAGTTCTTC.

This clonotype was detected ten times or more. The CDR3 DNA follows: TGTGCCAGCAGCGGTGACAGGGGGTATAATTCACCCCTCCACTTT. It translates to CASSGDRGYNSPLHF. The gene calls are TRBV12-3 or TRBV12-4 and TRBJ1-6; 9 nucleotides line up with TRBD1. The CDR3 has 15 residues. V shed 6 bases and J 4 bases; nucleotides not matched to a gene: 4.

The rearrangement uses TRBV18 and TRBJ2-3; D unresolved. Trimming cost V 3 bases and J 5 bases, with 15 bases left between them. The CDR3 extends over 15 amino acids. CDR1 KGHSH and CDR2 LQKENI come from the germline V gene. CDR3 loop: CASSPTYGGGDTQYF. The CDR3 coding sequence is TGTGCCAGCTCACCGACATATGGTGGCGGAGATACGCAGTATTTT.

This chain uses TRBV28 with TRBJ2-5; D is ambiguous. Between the trimmed V and J ends, which lost 6 bases and 4 bases, there was a span of 15 bases. The CDR3 is 14 residues long. Germline CDR1 and CDR2: MDHEN and SYDVKM. The CDR3 protein is CASSYPGSRETQYF. CDR3 sequence (DNA): TGTGCCAGCAGCTATCCCGGGTCTCGAGAGACCCAGTACTTC.

The chain recombines TRBV6-1 with TRBJ1-1, with D tentatively TRBD1 (6 bases). The germline V gene has CDR1 MNHNS and CDR2 SASEGT. The CDR3 is made up of 16 amino acids. Trimming stripped 5 bases from V and 0 bases from J, with 16 bases between. CDR3 bases: TGTGCCAGCAGTCCTGACAGGTTCTTCATGAACACTGAAGCTTTCTTT. It translates to CASSPDRFFMNTEAFF.

The V gene is TRBV5-1, the J gene TRBJ1-6, with 7 positions matching TRBD1. The germline gives CDR1 SGHRS, CDR2 YFSETQ. Unmatched junction bases numbered 14, after V lost 4 bases and J lost 4 bases. CDR3 length: 18 amino acids. The CDR3 sequence is CASSSGQVRMAYNSPLHF. The CDR3 DNA reads TGCGCCAGCAGCAGCGGACAGGTCCGGATGGCTTATAATTCACCCCTCCACTTT. Variable domain in full (rest from reference TRBV5-1 and TRBJ1-6): KAGVTQTPRYLIKTRGQQVTLSCSPISGHRSVSWYQQTPGQGLQFLFEYFSETQRNKGNFPGRFSGRQFSNSRSEMNVSTLELGDSALYLCASSSGQVRMAYNSPLHFGNGTRLTVT.

Notes on this clonotype: The junction differs from germline at one of its ends, possibly a read error. The V call is TRBV7-9, the J call TRBJ1-4; TRBD1 agrees at 7 bases. The CDR3 has 15 amino acids. Germline V gene data show CDR1 as SEHNR and CDR2 as FQNEAQ (reference sequence). The CDR3 DNA reads TGTGCCAGCAGCGAGGGGGCAGGAGGAAATGAAGAACTGTTTTTT. Amino acids: CASSEGAGGNEELFF. Full variable domain (remainder filled in from reference TRBV7-9 and TRBJ1-4): DTGVSQNPRHKITKRGQNVTFRCDPISEHNRLYWYRQTLGQGPEFLTYFQNEAQLEKSRLLSDRFSAERPKGSFSTLEIQRTEQGDSAMYLCASSEGAGGNEELFFGSGTQLSVL.

CDR3: CASSLSFGGEQYF. CDR3 bases: TGTGCCAGCAGTTTATCTTTCGGTGGCGAGCAGTACTTC. The chain couples TRBV27 to TRBJ2-7; D ambiguous. The CDR3 contains 13 residues. Trimming stripped 0 bases from V and 6 bases from J, with 9 bases between. Germline CDR1 MNHEY, CDR2 SMNVEV (reference sequence).

This clonotype was counted a few times. The genes are TRBV20-1 and TRBJ1-2; possibly TRBD1 for D (5 bases). The CDR3 runs to 15 residues. Trimming took off 0 bases at V and 0 bases at J, with 11 bases between the two ends. Germline CDR1 is DFQATT and CDR2 is SNEGSKA (reference sequence). This CDR3 is CSARDERGTNYGYTF. The CDR3 DNA reads as TGCAGTGCTAGAGATGAGAGGGGAACTAACTATGGCTACACCTTC.

This clonotype was found many times. The chain combines TRBV20-1 with TRBJ1-4; D might be TRBD1 (5 bases). This CDR3 region has 13 residues. The V gene lost 3 bases and the J gene lost 7 bases, with 12 bases spanning the gap. The V gene's germline CDR1 is DFQATT and CDR2 SNEGSKA (reference sequence). In nucleotides, the CDR3 is TGCAGTGCTAGCAAGCCGGGGGGTGAAAAACTGTTTTTT. Its protein is CSASKPGGEKLFF.

The rearrangement uses TRBV28 and TRBJ2-3; TRBD2 might be the D (6 bases). V lost 6 bases and J 0 bases, leaving 16 bases between the germline ends. The CDR3 is 16 amino acids. Germline values: CDR1 MDHEN, CDR2 SYDVKM. The CDR3 nucleotides are TGTGCCAGCAGGCAAACCGGGACTTGGAGCACAGATACGCAGTATTTT. Its translation: CASRQTGTWSTDTQYF.